Detailed here is one TCR beta chain. This table comes from immunoSEQ multiplex PCR, and its TCRdb copy is limited to in-frame clones, with some not included. This table holds about 370,000 clones, about nine tenths found once. These data belong to a study of Ad26.COV2.S vaccination and SARS-CoV-2 variants. The CDR3 length is 12 residues. Germline V gene data show CDR1 as SNHLY and CDR2 as FYNNEI. V gave up 3 bases and J gave up 5 bases, with 7 bases separating them. Treatment described: roughly 18 received Ad26.COV2.S at low or high dose, single or two shots; about 5 received placebo; per-sample allocation not given. After the first vaccine or placebo injection, samples were drawn on day 63.

The specimen comprised peripheral blood, sampled in a trial of Ad26.COV2.S vaccine versus placebo. The J gene is TRBJ1-2, the V gene TRBV2; D gene ambiguous. This receptor was obtained from a person between 18 and 60 years old who received the Ad26.COV2.S COVID-19 vaccine or a placebo. CDR3 residues: CASSESQYGYTF. Written as DNA, the CDR3 is TGTGCCAGCAGTGAGTCCCAATATGGCTACACCTTC.